The following is a TCR beta chain sequence with its context. Its specificity is not known. Assay used: immunoSEQ multiplex PCR; TCRdb lists only in-frame clones, some missing. Of more than 90,000 clones in the sample, just under 85% were seen once. These data are taken from a study of OX40 agonist ivuxolimab in advanced cancers. Study outcomes and limitations: Nonresponders included some who also had low normalized T-cell clonal expansion.

The sequenced sample was CD4+ or CD8+ T cells sorted from blood, obtained in a trial of the OX40 agonist ivuxolimab. This clonotype originated in an adult with an advanced solid tumor such as melanoma, head and neck, liver or kidney cancer.

CDR3 residues: CASSITTGGMGGYTF. In DNA, the CDR3 is TGTGCCAGCAGTATCACAACAGGGGGCATGGGTGGCTACACCTTC. J is TRBJ1-2 and V is TRBV28; 9 bases are shared with TRBD1. The CDR3 is 15 amino acids. After removal of 5 bases from V and 7 bases from J, the junction contained 11 bases not matched to a gene. Germline CDR1 is MDHEN and CDR2 is SYDVKM.